Below, 29 T cell receptor beta chains from the same sample are listed, as sequenced in a study of early T cells in non-severe SARS-CoV-2 infection. TCRdb used MiXCR to reprocess the 5' RACE reads, holding one entry per CDR3 protein. This repertoire shows some 82,000 distinct CDR3 sequences, approximately 12% found once; its top ten account for 3.5% to 5%. The source was whole blood, collected at baseline. Source of these receptors: an adult who was a healthcare worker with PCR-confirmed SARS-CoV-2 infection or an uninfected control (not recorded which).

This clonotype has ten or more counts. J is TRBJ1-1 and V is TRBV2, with D possibly being TRBD1 (5 bases). Germline CDR1 SNHLY, CDR2 FYNNEI. V gave up 5 bases and J gave up 0 bases, with 13 bases separating them. This CDR3 is built from 15 residues. The CDR3 region has the DNA TGTGCCAGCAGTCCCCCTGGGGGGTTGAACACTGAAGCTTTCTTT. Its translation: CASSPPGGLNTEAFF.

In its sample, this clonotype was seen a few times. The chain couples TRBV7-6 to TRBJ1-2; possibly TRBD1 for D (5 bases). V shed 5 bases and J shed 0 bases, with 13 bases lying between them. Germline lookup yields CDR1 SGHVS and CDR2 FNYEAQ. The CDR3 runs to 15 residues. DNA for the CDR3: TGTGCCAGCAGCGCCCGAAAGGGGACTAACTATGGCTACACCTTC. Its protein is CASSARKGTNYGYTF.

This clonotype was detected ten times or more. The chain carries TRBV12-3 or TRBV12-4 and TRBJ2-7; TRBD2 aligns across 9 bases. The CDR3 contains 15 residues. Trimming removed 5 bases from V and 3 bases from J; junction bases left unmatched: 8. As DNA, the CDR3 is TGTGCCAGCAGTCCCGGGGCGGGAGGGCTCTACGAGCAGTACTTC. Translated: CASSPGAGGLYEQYF.

This chain connects TRBV5-1 to TRBJ2-1; D tentatively fits TRBD1 or TRBD2 (6 bases each). The germline CDR1 and CDR2 sequences are SGHRS and YFSETQ. V was clipped by 1 base and J by 4 bases, with 12 bases between them. The CDR3 consists of 15 residues. The CDR3 DNA is TGCGCCAGCAGCTTGATGGGGGGCGGGTACAATGAGCAGTTCTTC. Encoded protein: CASSLMGGGYNEQFF.

This clonotype was seen a handful of times. The chain employs TRBV3-1 and TRBJ2-2, with 11 bases that match TRBD1. This CDR3 comprises 14 residues. Germline V lookup: CDR1 LGHDT, CDR2 YNNKEL (reference sequence). Losses at the gene ends were 4 bases for V and 6 bases for J; bases not matched to a gene: 1. The CDR3 region has the DNA TGTGCCAGCAGCCCGGGACAGGGGGCCGGGGAGCTGTTTTTT. This encodes CASSPGQGAGELFF.

This clonotype was seen at least ten times. The chain recombines TRBV6-5 with TRBJ1-5, with a possible D match to TRBD1 (5 bases). V was shortened by 5 bases and J by 5 bases, with 16 bases between the two germline ends. The CDR3 has 15 amino acids. CDR1 and CDR2 from the germline V gene are MNHEY and SVGAGI. This CDR3 reads CASSRGLSGDQPQHF. The CDR3 DNA is TGTGCCAGCAGTAGGGGACTTTCTGGGGATCAGCCCCAGCATTTT.

V and J are TRBV3-1 and TRBJ1-6, with 7 positions matching TRBD1. The ends lost 0 bases at V and 10 bases at J; junction bases unmatched: 15. CDR3 size: 18 residues. CDR1 and CDR2 from the germline V gene are LGHDT and YNNKEL (reference sequence). CDR3 nucleotide sequence: TGTGCCAGCAGCCAAGAAGGGGGCAGGCTGTTGGGGAAATCACCCCTCCACTTT. Amino acid sequence: CASSQEGGRLLGKSPLHF.

This clonotype was seen a few times. The chain has TRBV27 and TRBJ1-5, with D uncertain. CDR1 MNHEY and CDR2 SMNVEV come from the germline V gene (reference sequence). V lost 5 bases and J 10 bases, leaving 21 bases between the germline ends. This CDR3 is built from 15 residues. The CDR3 region has the DNA TGTGCCAGCAGTCCAATTATTGGGCGGGTAGAACCCCAGCATTTT. Its translation: CASSPIIGRVEPQHF.

This clonotype was recorded many times. The chain carries TRBV29-1 and TRBJ1-2; perhaps TRBD1 as D (6 bases). Trimming removed 5 bases from V and 8 bases from J, with 9 bases in between. Germline V lookup: CDR1 SQVTM, CDR2 ANQGSEA. The CDR3 has 10 residues. CDR3 in DNA: TGCAGCGTTATCGGACAGGGCTACACCTTC. This translates into CSVIGQGYTF.

This clonotype was counted between two and nine times. This rearrangement joins TRBV7-9 to TRBJ2-2, with D possibly TRBD2 on 5 matching bases. Germline loops: CDR1 SEHNR, CDR2 FQNEAQ (reference sequence). This CDR3 spans 13 amino acids. V lost 7 bases to trimming and J lost 5 bases, with 11 bases between them. CDR3 residues: CASIDTGTGELFF. CDR3 DNA sequence: TGTGCCAGCATCGATACGGGAACCGGGGAGCTGTTTTTT. Based on the CDR3 plus reference TRBV7-9 and TRBJ2-2, the full variable domain is DTGVSQNPRHKITKRGQNVTFRCDPISEHNRLYWYRQTLGQGPEFLTYFQNEAQLEKSRLLSDRFSAERPKGSFSTLEIQRTEQGDSAMYLCASIDTGTGELFFGEGSRLTVL.

The genes are TRBV2 and TRBJ2-1, with TRBD2 identical over 9 bases. This CDR3 contains 15 residues. Germline V gene data show CDR1 as SNHLY and CDR2 as FYNNEI. The trim removed 3 bases at V and 14 bases at J, leaving 14 bases unmatched. CDR3 sequence reads: CASSEWNLAGIPKFF. Written as DNA, the CDR3 is TGTGCCAGCAGTGAGTGGAACCTAGCGGGGATACCCAAGTTCTTC.

In its sample, this clonotype was seen many times. The chain employs TRBV28 and TRBJ2-2; 7 bases agree with TRBD2. The CDR3 has 15 amino acids. V lost 10 bases and J lost 0; bases outside the gene matches: 8. Germline CDR1 reads MDHEN; CDR2 reads SYDVKM. The CDR3 spells CATLGAGPNTGELFF. The CDR3 region has the DNA TGTGCCACCCTGGGAGCGGGACCGAACACCGGGGAGCTGTTTTTT.

V and J are TRBV20-1 and TRBJ2-1, with 13 bases fitting TRBD2. Trimming at V came to 8 bases and at J to 6 bases, leaving 4 bases not matched to a gene. Germline assignment: CDR1 DFQATT and CDR2 SNEGSKA (reference sequence). The CDR3 runs to 13 residues. CDR3 sequence (DNA): TGCAGTCGAACTAGCGGGGGGGCCAATGAGCAGTTCTTC. Translating it yields CSRTSGGANEQFF.

V gene TRBV4-1 combines with J gene TRBJ2-7; no reliable D call. This CDR3 has 14 amino acids. V shed 0 bases and J shed 7 bases, with 13 bases lying between them. Germline CDR1 is MGHRA and CDR2 is YSYEKL. CDR3 sequence: CASSQDTLLGEQYF. The CDR3, as DNA: TGCGCCAGCAGCCAAGATACGCTATTGGGGGAGCAGTACTTC.

This clonotype was observed a handful of times. The genes are TRBV4-1 and TRBJ1-1, with D hard to call. Trimming pared 3 bases from V and 1 base from J, leaving 6 bases between. The CDR3 consists of 13 residues. The germline V gene encodes CDR1 MGHRA and CDR2 YSYEKL. CDR3 amino acids: CASSQRRNTEAFF. Written as DNA, the CDR3 is TGCGCCAGCAGCCAGAGGCGGAACACTGAAGCTTTCTTT.

This clonotype has a count of ten or more. The CDR3 region is CASSHRLRQGGTDTQYF. CDR3 nucleotide sequence: TGTGCCAGCAGCCATCGCCTTCGACAGGGGGGCACAGATACGCAGTATTTT. The chain combines TRBV3-1 with TRBJ2-3; the match to TRBD1 covers 9 bases. J lost 1 base, V lost 3 bases, and 8 bases had no gene match. The CDR3 totals 17 residues. Per the germline V gene, CDR1 is LGHDT and CDR2 is YNNKEL (reference sequence).

V and J are TRBV7-8 and TRBJ2-2; D not resolved. Trimming stripped 1 base from V and 1 base from J, with 13 bases between. Germline V CDR1 and CDR2: SGHVS, FQNEAQ. The CDR3 sequence is 17 residues long. This chain's CDR3 is CASSLVGSWRNTGELFF. CDR3 in DNA: TGTGCCAGCAGCTTAGTCGGTAGTTGGAGGAACACCGGGGAGCTGTTTTTT. The full variable domain, its missing parts supplied by reference TRBV7-8 and TRBJ2-2, is GAGVSQSPRYKVAKRGQDVALRCDPISGHVSLFWYQQALGQGPEFLTYFQNEAQLDKSGLPSDRFFAERPEGSVSTLKIQRTQQEDSAVYLCASSLVGSWRNTGELFFGEGSRLTVL.

The CDR3 nucleotides read TGTGCCAGCAGTTACTCGATTGGTCTGGATGGCTACACCTTC. It is translated as CASSYSIGLDGYTF. The chain employs TRBV6-5 and TRBJ1-2, with D uncertain. Germline CDR1 and CDR2: MNHEY and SVGAGI. The CDR3 consists of 14 residues. With 0 bases removed from V and 6 bases from J, the gap between germline ends came to 11 bases.

This chain links TRBV3-1 with TRBJ2-4; TRBD1 is a possible D gene (6 bases). Germline CDR1 and CDR2: LGHDT and YNNKEL (reference sequence). The CDR3 has 13 amino acids. V was cut by 3 bases and J by 7 bases, with 10 bases left in between. The CDR3 region is CASSHGTPNIQYF. The CDR3 region has the DNA TGTGCCAGCAGCCATGGGACACCCAACATTCAGTACTTC.

Only a few counts were recorded for this clonotype. The chain joins TRBV28 to TRBJ2-2; D unclear. V gave up 5 bases and J gave up 0 bases, with 13 bases separating them. Germline V CDR1 and CDR2: MDHEN, SYDVKM. The CDR3 length is 16 residues. The DNA of the CDR3 is TGTGCCAGCAGTCCCCAGGCCCTTTCGAACACCGGGGAGCTGTTTTTT. Translated, it gives CASSPQALSNTGELFF.

The V gene is TRBV5-5, the J gene TRBJ2-7; D unresolved. The CDR3 contains 12 residues. Per the germline V gene, CDR1 is SGHKS and CDR2 is YYEKEE (reference sequence). The V and J ends lost 1 base and 7 bases respectively, with 9 bases between them. For the CDR3, the DNA is TGTGCCAGCAGCTTGAGCCCTTCGGAGCAGTACTTC. It encodes CASSLSPSEQYF.

This clonotype was seen at least ten times. This chain uses TRBV3-1 with TRBJ1-5, with D hard to call. The CDR3 totals 13 residues. The V end was cut by 4 bases, the J end by 2 bases, with 6 bases between. CDR1 and CDR2 (germline): LGHDT, YNNKEL (reference sequence). The CDR3, as DNA: TGTGCCAGCAGCCCGTATGGCAATCAGCCCCAGCATTTT. It encodes CASSPYGNQPQHF.

This clonotype was seen at least ten times. The CDR3 nucleotides read TGCAGTGCTGATGGAGGCGGGATCTACAATGAGCAGTTCTTC. As protein: CSADGGGIYNEQFF. The V call is TRBV20-1, the J call TRBJ2-1, with a tentative D call TRBD2 (6 bases). Germline CDR1 DFQATT, CDR2 SNEGSKA (reference sequence). Trimming took off 5 bases at V and 3 bases at J, with 14 bases between the two ends. The CDR3 runs 14 residues.

This chain joins TRBV5-5 and TRBJ2-1; no firm D call. This CDR3 is 15 amino acids long. The germline V gene has CDR1 SGHKS and CDR2 YYEKEE (reference sequence). V lost 0 bases and J lost 1, with 8 bases in between. The CDR3 here is CASSLAAGSYNEQFF. The DNA for the CDR3 is TGTGCCAGCAGCTTGGCGGCCGGGTCCTACAATGAGCAGTTCTTC.

This clonotype showed up just a few times. The V and J genes are TRBV6-5 and TRBJ2-4, with D perhaps TRBD2 (7 bases). This CDR3 has 16 residues. CDR1 is MNHEY, CDR2 SVGAGI, per germline. With 0 bases removed from V and 8 bases from J, the gap between germline ends came to 17 bases. The CDR3 sequence: CASSYSPHGGGDIQYF. CDR3 coding DNA: TGTGCCAGCAGTTACTCACCCCATGGGGGGGGCGACATTCAGTACTTC.

This clonotype appeared a few times. This chain uses TRBV28 with TRBJ1-1; D remains unclear. The CDR3 is made up of 15 amino acids. Germline CDR1 reads MDHEN; CDR2 reads SYDVKM. V was shortened by 4 bases and J by 0 bases, with 12 bases between the two germline ends. The CDR3 DNA reads TGTGCCAGCAGTTCTAACGACGTTATGAACACTGAAGCTTTCTTT. This gives the protein CASSSNDVMNTEAFF.

V and J are TRBV25-1 and TRBJ1-5, with unresolved D. V was clipped by 2 bases and J by 7 bases, with 15 bases between them. The CDR3 has 15 residues. Per the germline V gene, CDR1 is MGHDK and CDR2 is SYGVNS. CDR3 bases: TGTGCCAGCAGTGAACTCCCAAGGATTGGGCAGCCCCAGCATTTT. The encoded protein is CASSELPRIGQPQHF.

This clonotype was observed a few times. This chain links TRBV28 with TRBJ2-7; D not certain. The CDR3 runs to 12 residues. The germline CDR1 and CDR2 sequences are MDHEN and SYDVKM. V dropped 8 bases and J dropped 2 bases, with 10 bases sitting between them. CDR3 sequence: CASRQDPYEQYF. Written as DNA, the CDR3 is TGTGCCAGCCGCCAGGATCCCTACGAGCAGTACTTC.

This clonotype was observed a few times. The chain couples TRBV18 to TRBJ2-7, with TRBD1 as a possible D gene (5 bases). Per the germline V gene, CDR1 is KGHSH and CDR2 is LQKENI. This CDR3 is 16 amino acids long. V was trimmed by 3 bases and J by 2 bases, leaving 17 bases between them. DNA of the CDR3: TGTGCCAGCTCACCGGTTCGGTGGGGCGAGCCCTACGAGCAGTACTTC. Its translation: CASSPVRWGEPYEQYF. Using reference TRBV18 and TRBJ2-7 for the parts outside the CDR3, the full variable domain is NAGVMQNPRHLVRRRGQEARLRCSPMKGHSHVYWYRQLPEEGLKFMVYLQKENIIDESGMPKERFSAEFPKEGPSILRIQQVVRGDSAAYFCASSPVRWGEPYEQYFGPGTRLTVT.